The clone carrying this T cell receptor beta chain was recorded a few times. This specimen belongs to a study of blood T cells in healthy people across ages. CDR1 and CDR2 from the germline V gene are LNHDA and SQIVND (reference sequence). V lost 5 bases, J lost 4 bases, and 9 bases stayed unmatched. The CDR3 extends over 15 amino acids. A second roughly 6 to 12 cycle PCR used barcoded and J-beta primers. A single record per CDR3 protein comes from TCRdb applying MiXCR to the 5' RACE reads. The sample lists some 940,000 distinct CDR3 sequences, roughly 28% occurring once. These data were also filed under a second study, of T cells of mothers and their children.

V usage is TRBV19 and J usage is TRBJ1-1; 8 bases are shared with TRBD1. This TCR came from a woman between 40 and 55 years old in good health. The sequenced material came from blood. Written as DNA, the CDR3 is TGTGCCAGTAGTGCCCACAGGGGGAGGGGCACTGAAGCTTTCTTT. Amino acids: CASSAHRGRGTEAFF.